The source of this TCR beta chain is a study of CD8+ T cells in alopecia areata (dated by TCRdb to 2016 to 2019). For the wider study: Treated patients were enrolled in an open-label pilot trial of oral tofacitinib at 5 to 10 mg twice daily for moderate-to-severe alopecia areata. Patients received tofacitinib for 6 to 18 months and were then followed off drug for 6 months to check for delayed response and recurrence. For the treated patients, the SALT score, which quantifies what percentage of scalp surface area is affected, served as the measure of disease severity. To study T cell clonal expansion in alopecia areata, the researchers applied high-throughput TCRbeta sequencing to both the C3H/HeJ mouse model and human patients. Human TCRbeta sequencing covered scalp tissue and sorted CD4+ and CD8+ peripheral blood T cells from patchy and totalis/universalis alopecia areata patients and healthy controls. Patients on tofacitinib were biopsied at baseline and after 4 and 24 weeks of treatment, and several of the patients also had a later scalp biopsy. Scalp clonality was compared among normal scalp (n=4), patchy alopecia areata scalp (n=8), and alopecia totalis/universalis scalp (n=8). The RNA source kit depended on sample type: the PAXgene miRNA kit for fixed scalp, the miRNeasy kit for PBMCs, and the RNeasy kit for mouse skin. Amplification of TCRbeta CDR3 regions was done by immunoSEQ multiplex PCR using 35 Vbeta forward primers and 13 Jbeta reverse primers. Study-wide conclusions, independent of this receptor: Because the treated cohort was small and included a single nonresponder, larger studies are needed to assess links between baseline CD8+ expansion and response. During tofacitinib treatment, many expanded lesional clones remained in scalp and blood, and this persistence may partly explain relapse after treatment is stopped. Shared TCR sequences between patients were less evident than in mice, which may be partly attributable to HLA diversity in the patient population. Unlike mouse skin, where gammadelta T cells dominate, normal human skin contains resident alphabeta T cells that get sequenced too, which complicates analysis of the scalp TCR repertoire. Scalp clonality and the number of expanded CD8+ clones among the top 100 scalp clones were significantly decreased by tofacitinib. Compared with normal scalp, lesional scalp had higher clonality and more expanded CD8+ clones, particularly in alopecia totalis/universalis, a pattern that suggests antigenic drive.

The sample's time point label, decoded: about 4 weeks on oral tofacitinib. The treatment or condition label here, explained by the study, means: oral pan-JAK inhibitor, 5-10 mg twice daily. Lesional scalp punch biopsies and peripheral blood were collected from alopecia areata patients. After PBMCs were isolated by density centrifugation and stained for CD3, CD4 and CD8, a FACSAria was used to sort CD4+ and CD8+ T cells. The CDR3 runs 14 residues from the cysteine to the phenylalanine. The kept DNA is CDR3 alone, 42 bases in frame from the first base. The junction carries 10 bases between V and J, which are trimmed by 0 bases and 4 bases respectively. CDR1 and CDR2, per the germline V gene (reference sequence), are GTSNPN and SVGIG. This clone was picked up a small number of times. It has no known antigen specificity. Per-base quality was not reported, and no clone a single base away is much larger than it.

Libraries were made using the immunoSEQ multiplex PCR assay. RNA was extracted from all samples and reverse transcribed into cDNA as template for TCR sequencing. SuperScript III was used for first-strand cDNA synthesis, primed with a 2:1 mix of oligo-dT and random hexamers. A synthetic immune receptor repertoire was used to assess amplification bias, and residual bias was removed computationally. Per the original workflow: Raw reads were preprocessed to remove errors, and CDR3 was defined according to IMGT conventions as the region from the conserved cysteine to phenylalanine. To get clonality, Shannon entropy was normalized by log2 of the number of productive unique TCRs and the result was subtracted from 1. Whether scalp clones were CD4 or CD8 was inferred by matching scalp TCRbeta sequences against CD4 and CD8 repertoires sorted from blood. The table was pulled from immuneACCESS by TCRdb, which kept in-frame rearrangements only. Such tables lose some clones; where checked, under half of the loss comes from unresolved V genes, and the rest has no known cause. The V and J calls and clone size are taken from that table; D and trimming were inferred from the DNA. The sample table contains some 200,000 clones; only one count was recorded for 45% to 65% of them. The ten top clones hold 3.3% of the sample.

Recombination joined TRBV30 with TRBJ1-3, with the D gene uncertain. The clonotype originates from a human donor with alopecia areata. Here the sequenced sample was CD4+ T cells sorted from blood, taken at week 4, from a patient treated with tofacitinib. The CDR3 reads CAWSVRGSGNTIYF. The DNA is TGTGCCTGGAGTGTACGTGGGTCCGGAAACACCATATATTTT.